This T cell receptor (beta chain) comes out of a study of cytomegalovirus exposure and HLA in healthy donors. Healthy bone marrow donors formed the donor group. It was with 60 Vbeta and 13 Jbeta primers that the PCR ran. Clones were sequenced by immunoSEQ multiplex PCR, and TCRdb holds only the in-frame ones, with some missing. The sample carries some 140,000 clones, over 70% recorded once. This clone appeared a few times. Its antigen remains unknown. CDR1 is SEHNR and CDR2 is FQNEAQ in the germline V gene (reference sequence). This CDR3 contains 17 residues. V shed 3 bases and J shed 1 base, with 18 bases lying between them. General study results and limits: Across donors, most TCRs were seen rarely, yet some public ones were widespread. The study assumed roughly uniform donor sequencing depth for presence/absence analyses. In a later analysis, V- and J-gene trimming of beta chains associated with a DCLRE1C missense variant, replicated independently.

The sequence was collected from a man aged 18 to 30 in good health and CMV-seronegative. The V call is TRBV7-9, the J call TRBJ1-1; D may be TRBD1 (6 bases). The sequencing input was PBMCs. The CDR3 DNA follows: TGTGCCAGCAGCTTCTTTGGGACAACCTGGAAGAACACTGAAGCTTTCTTT. It codes for CASSFFGTTWKNTEAFF.